This passage covers 26 T cell receptor beta chains from one sample sequenced in a study of blood T cell repertoires in COVID-19. Here immunoSEQ multiplex PCR was the method, and the copy in TCRdb shows in-frame clones only, minus some. The sample consists of fewer than 200,000 clones, roughly 80% of them appearing once. The sample was peripheral blood. Every receptor here comes from a man in his 60s with acute or convalescent COVID-19.

The rearrangement uses TRBV14 and TRBJ2-7; TRBD2 aligns across 7 bases. CDR1 and CDR2 from the germline V gene are SGHDN and FVKESK. This CDR3 is 13 amino acids long. V shed 8 bases, J shed 0 bases, and the junction held 4 bases outside the gene matches. The CDR3, as DNA: TGTGCCAGCCGAGCTAGCGGCTCCTACGAGCAGTACTTC. Amino acids: CASRASGSYEQYF.

The gene calls are TRBV11-2 and TRBJ1-2; no clear D. Germline assignment: CDR1 SGHAT and CDR2 FQNNGV. Trimming took off 3 bases at V and 8 bases at J, with 10 bases between the two ends. CDR3 size: 12 residues. The CDR3 DNA reads as TGTGCCAGCAGCTTCGCCTCGGGAGGCTACACCTTC. This translates into CASSFASGGYTF.

The CDR3 DNA sequence: TGTGCCAGTACGACAGGGGCGGACTACGAGCAGTACTTC. It translates to CASTTGADYEQYF. The chain combines TRBV13 with TRBJ2-7, with 8 bases lining up with TRBD1. The CDR3 consists of 13 residues. V was clipped by 9 bases and J by 3 bases; unmatched bases: 7. The germline V gene has CDR1 PRHDT and CDR2 FYEKMQ (reference sequence).

The V call is TRBV12-3 or TRBV12-4, the J call TRBJ2-7, with D possibly matching TRBD1 (5 bases). With 9 bases removed from V and 7 bases from J, the gap between germline ends came to 13 bases. The length of the CDR3 is 11 residues. CDR3 nucleotide sequence: TGTGCCAGTGGGGCCCTTAGGGAGCAGTACTTC. This gives the protein CASGALREQYF.

The chain uses TRBV10-3 and TRBJ2-3, with 11 bases aligning to TRBD2. The CDR3 has 15 residues. CDR1 is ENHRY, CDR2 SYGVKD, per germline. V lost 10 bases to trimming and J lost 6 bases; unmatched junction nucleotides: 12. This CDR3 reads CATTSGRAVMDTQYF. CDR3 nucleotide sequence: TGTGCCACCACTAGCGGGAGAGCCGTCATGGATACGCAGTATTTT.

A few counts support this clone. The chain is built from TRBV19 and TRBJ1-1; perhaps TRBD1 as D (5 bases). The germline V gene has CDR1 LNHDA and CDR2 SQIVND (reference sequence). CDR3 length: 13 residues. The ends were cut back, 1 base at V and 3 bases at J, with 6 bases in the middle. CDR3 protein: CASSIAGDTEAFF. In DNA, the CDR3 is TGTGCCAGTAGTATAGCGGGGGACACTGAAGCTTTCTTT. Filled out from reference TRBV19 and TRBJ1-1, the complete variable domain reads DGGITQSPKYLFRKEGQNVTLSCEQNLNHDAMYWYRQDPGQGLRLIYYSQIVNDFQKGDIAEGYSVSREKKESFPLTVTSAQKNPTAFYLCASSIAGDTEAFFGQGTRLTVV.

In this sample, this clone turned up many times. Other DNA sequences in this specimen translate into the identical CDR3. In DNA, the CDR3 is TGCGCCAGCAGCCGGACTAGCGGGGCGAACACCGGGGAGCTGTTTTTT. Amino acid sequence: CASSRTSGANTGELFF. V usage is TRBV5-1 and J usage is TRBJ2-2, with 12 bases matching TRBD2. V lost 4 bases to trimming and J lost 0 bases; unmatched junction nucleotides: 1. The V gene's germline CDR1 is SGHRS and CDR2 YFSETQ. The CDR3 is 16 residues long.

The chain couples TRBV9 to TRBJ1-4; 7 bases align to TRBD1. The CDR3 has 15 amino acids. Germline CDR1 and CDR2: SGDLS and YYNGEE. V was pared by 3 bases and J by 1 base, with 3 bases of the junction left unmatched. The CDR3 sequence is CASSGRQGTNEKLFF. CDR3 nucleotides: TGTGCCAGCAGCGGAAGACAGGGAACTAATGAAAAACTGTTTTTT.

The chain links TRBV5-4 to TRBJ2-3, with a tentative D call TRBD1 (6 bases). V was cut by 3 bases and J by 3 bases, with 11 bases left in between. Germline V CDR1 and CDR2: SGHNT, YYREEE (reference sequence). The CDR3 spans 14 residues. CDR3 region: CASSYRERTDTQYF. The DNA of the CDR3 is TGTGCCAGCAGCTACAGGGAACGGACAGATACGCAGTATTTT.

The CDR3, as DNA: TGTGCCAGCTCACCACGAGGGACAGGGGGCTTGAACACTGAAGCTTTCTTT. As protein: CASSPRGTGGLNTEAFF. The J gene is TRBJ1-1, the V gene TRBV18; 12 nucleotides match TRBD1. CDR3 length equals 17 residues. Per the germline V gene, CDR1 is KGHSH and CDR2 is LQKENI. J lost 0 bases, V lost 1 base, and 3 bases had no gene match. Using reference TRBV18 and TRBJ1-1 for the parts outside the CDR3, the full variable domain is NAGVMQNPRHLVRRRGQEARLRCSPMKGHSHVYWYRQLPEEGLKFMVYLQKENIIDESGMPKERFSAEFPKEGPSILRIQQVVRGDSAAYFCASSPRGTGGLNTEAFFGQGTRLTVV.

The genes are TRBV12-5 and TRBJ2-7, with 9 positions matching TRBD1. The length of the CDR3 is 14 residues. Germline lookup yields CDR1 LGHNT and CDR2 FRNRAP. The ends lost 7 bases at V and 3 bases at J; junction bases unmatched: 7. The CDR3 DNA sequence: TGTGCTAGTGCCGGACCGGGACAGGGCTACGAGCAGTACTTC. This encodes CASAGPGQGYEQYF.

The rearrangement joins TRBV30 to TRBJ1-6; maybe TRBD1 (6 bases). This CDR3 comprises 16 residues. The germline CDR1 and CDR2 sequences are GTSNPN and SVGIG (reference sequence). Trimming took off 5 bases at V and 9 bases at J, with 23 bases between the two ends. CDR3 DNA sequence: TGTGCCTGGTACCTCAACCTACAGGGCGCTATTTCACCCCTCCACTTT. Its protein product is CAWYLNLQGAISPLHF.

This chain links TRBV6-5 with TRBJ2-7, with TRBD1 matching over 7 bases. The J segment lost 1 base and the V segment lost 7 bases, leaving 4 bases of the junction unmatched. Germline values: CDR1 MNHEY, CDR2 SVGAGI. The CDR3 is 13 residues long. The CDR3 sequence: CASMAGGSYEQYF. The DNA of the CDR3 is TGTGCCAGCATGGCAGGGGGATCCTACGAGCAGTACTTC.

The rearrangement joins TRBV6-6 to TRBJ2-1; 11 bases match TRBD2. The germline CDR1 and CDR2 sequences are MNHNY and SVGAGI (reference sequence). J was trimmed by 6 bases and V by 6 bases; bases with no gene match: 7. The CDR3 has 15 residues. The CDR3 bases are TGTGCCAGCAGATTAGCGGGGGGGCCTATCAATGAGCAGTTCTTC. Amino acids: CASRLAGGPINEQFF.

CDR3 in DNA: TGCGCCAGCAGCTTGGAACTAGCGGATTACAATGAGCAGTTCTTC. Its protein product is CASSLELADYNEQFF. The V and J genes are TRBV5-1 and TRBJ2-1; 8 nucleotides agree with TRBD2. CDR1 and CDR2 (germline): SGHRS, YFSETQ. Trimming cost V 0 bases and J 4 bases; bases outside gene matches: 3. The CDR3 totals 15 residues.

The V call is TRBV6-4, the J call TRBJ1-2; the match to TRBD1 covers 7 bases. This CDR3 comprises 13 residues. Trimming at V came to 3 bases and at J to 7 bases, leaving 5 bases not matched to a gene. CDR1 is MRHNA and CDR2 is SNTAGT in the germline V gene. CDR3: CASSEDRASGYTF. The DNA for the CDR3 is TGTGCCAGCAGTGAAGACAGGGCCTCTGGCTACACCTTC.

To note about this clone: The germline gene is not matched at one end of the junction; a read error may be the cause. The rearrangement links TRBV5-8 to TRBJ1-5; D is unresolved. Germline V CDR1 and CDR2: SGHTS, YDEGEE. The CDR3 sequence is 12 residues long. CDR3 sequence: CASRLLRQPQHF. CDR3 bases: TGTGCCAGCCGCTTACTTCGGCAGCCCCAGCATTTT. The full variable domain, with the rest looked up from reference TRBV5-8 and TRBJ1-5, is EAGVTQSPTHLIKTRGQQATLRCSPISGHTSVYWYQQALGLGLQFLLWYDEGEERNRGNFPPRFSGRQFPNYSSELNVNALELEDSALYLCASRLLRQPQHFGDGTRLSIL.

The chain is built from TRBV15 and TRBJ2-7; TRBD2 matches 10 bases. CDR3 size: 14 residues. The V segment lost 3 bases and the J segment 6 bases; nucleotides outside the gene matches: 5. CDR1 and CDR2 from the germline V gene are LNHNV and YYDKDF (reference sequence). CDR3 amino acids: CATSSKREGAEQYF. CDR3 bases: TGTGCCACCAGCAGTAAGCGGGAGGGAGCCGAGCAGTACTTC.

This clone was found a few times. This chain joins TRBV6-1 and TRBJ2-7; D is uncertain. V lost 3 bases and J lost 2, with 8 bases in between. Germline CDR1 and CDR2: MNHNS and SASEGT. CDR3 length equals 13 residues. CDR3 sequence reads: CASSENGAYEQYF. CDR3 coding DNA: TGTGCCAGCAGTGAGAACGGAGCCTACGAGCAGTACTTC.

The chain couples TRBV5-1 to TRBJ2-3; D possibly corresponds to TRBD1 (7 bases). From germline, CDR1 is SGHRS and CDR2 YFSETQ. The CDR3 has 14 residues. V was shortened by 7 bases and J by 0 bases, with 12 bases between the two germline ends. CDR3 in DNA: TGCGCCAGCGGAGGGGGCGGGAGCACAGATACGCAGTATTTT. This gives the protein CASGGGGSTDTQYF. Using reference TRBV5-1 and TRBJ2-3 for the parts outside the CDR3, the full variable domain is KAGVTQTPRYLIKTRGQQVTLSCSPISGHRSVSWYQQTPGQGLQFLFEYFSETQRNKGNFPGRFSGRQFSNSRSEMNVSTLELGDSALYLCASGGGGSTDTQYFGPGTRLTVL.

The chain combines TRBV27 with TRBJ1-5, with 7 bases identical to TRBD1. The CDR3 is 15 residues long. Germline CDR1 and CDR2: MNHEY and SMNVEV (reference sequence). Trimming removed 7 bases from V and 0 bases from J; junction bases left unmatched: 6. CDR3 loop: CASIAGTDSNQPQHF. CDR3 sequence (DNA): TGTGCCAGCATCGCCGGGACAGATAGCAATCAGCCCCAGCATTTT.

This chain links TRBV19 with TRBJ2-3; weak D call: TRBD1 (6 bases). V lost 7 bases to trimming and J lost 0 bases, with 14 bases between them. The CDR3 is made up of 15 amino acids. Germline V gives CDR1 LNHDA, CDR2 SQIVND (reference sequence). CDR3 loop: CASTPTGTSTDTQYF. The DNA of the CDR3 is TGTGCCAGTACTCCGACAGGCACTAGCACAGATACGCAGTATTTT.

The chain has TRBV5-4 and TRBJ2-7; TRBD2 might be the D (5 bases). This CDR3 is built from 15 residues. Trimming shortened V by 0 bases and J by 0 bases, and 10 bases separated the two germline ends. Germline CDR1 SGHNT, CDR2 YYREEE (reference sequence). As DNA, the CDR3 is TGTGCCAGCAGCTTGGAAGGCGGGTTCTCCTACGAGCAGTACTTC. This sequence encodes CASSLEGGFSYEQYF.

This chain links TRBV11-2 with TRBJ2-4, with 11 bases identical to TRBD1. The CDR3 extends over 15 amino acids. Per germline, CDR1 SGHAT and CDR2 FQNNGV. V lost 5 bases, J lost 9 bases, and 9 bases stayed unmatched. The CDR3 nucleotides read TGTGCCAGCAGCAAACGGGGACAGGGGGACGGCATTCAGTACTTC. Protein product: CASSKRGQGDGIQYF.

The chain combines TRBV25-1 with TRBJ2-7; 16 nucleotides match TRBD2. The germline CDR1 and CDR2 sequences are MGHDK and SYGVNS. The V and J ends lost 6 bases and 3 bases, in that order; junction bases with no gene match: 8. The CDR3 runs 17 residues. The CDR3 DNA follows: TGTGCCAGCAGCCCGGGACTAGCGGGAGGGAAGGGCTACGAGCAGTACTTC. Encoded protein: CASSPGLAGGKGYEQYF.

The chain has TRBV7-3 and TRBJ1-1; D remains ambiguous. In germline, CDR1 is SGHTA, CDR2 FQGTGA. The CDR3 covers 14 residues. With 1 base removed from V and 1 base from J, the gap between germline ends came to 7 bases. CDR3 sequence: CASSLNHRNTEAFF. Written as DNA, the CDR3 is TGTGCCAGCAGCTTAAACCACAGGAACACTGAAGCTTTCTTT.